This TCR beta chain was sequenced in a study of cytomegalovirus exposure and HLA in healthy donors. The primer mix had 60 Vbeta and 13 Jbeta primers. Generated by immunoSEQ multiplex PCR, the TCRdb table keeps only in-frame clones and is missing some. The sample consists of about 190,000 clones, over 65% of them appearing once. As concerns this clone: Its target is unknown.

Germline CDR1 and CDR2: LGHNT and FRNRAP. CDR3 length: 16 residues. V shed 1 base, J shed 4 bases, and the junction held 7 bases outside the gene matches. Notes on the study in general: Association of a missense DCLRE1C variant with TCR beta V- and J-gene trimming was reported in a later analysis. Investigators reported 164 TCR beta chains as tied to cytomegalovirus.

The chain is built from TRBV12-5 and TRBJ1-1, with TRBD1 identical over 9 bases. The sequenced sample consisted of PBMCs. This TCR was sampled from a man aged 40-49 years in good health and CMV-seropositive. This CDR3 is CASGLGGTGRFTEAFF. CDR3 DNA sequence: TGTGCTAGTGGTTTGGGGGGGACAGGGAGATTCACTGAAGCTTTCTTT.